What follows describes a single T cell receptor (beta chain). The antigen is undetermined. Vbeta (60) and Jbeta (13) primers were used in the PCR. Method: immunoSEQ multiplex PCR; TCRdb's copy keeps in-frame clones and lacks some. Recorded for this sample: around 97,000 clones. The sample comes from a study of cytomegalovirus exposure and HLA in healthy donors. General observations from the study: The presence/absence work took it that sequencing depth was about the same across donors.

With 2 bases clipped from V and 0 bases from J, the junction kept 9 bases outside the gene matches. The CDR3 is 17 amino acids. Looked up from germline, CDR1 is SGHAT and CDR2 is FQNNGV. The sample taken for sequencing was PBMCs. The origin of this receptor is a man aged 40-50 years in good health and CMV-seronegative. The rearrangement uses TRBV11-2 and TRBJ1-2; the match to TRBD1 covers 7 bases. Here the CDR3 reads CASSLSKDRVTNYGYTF. In DNA, the CDR3 is TGTGCCAGCAGCTTATCAAAAGACAGGGTTACTAACTATGGCTACACCTTC.